The entry below gives a single T cell receptor beta chain sequence along with its context. The data were obtained in a study of blood T cell repertoires in COVID-19. Study background: Acute and convalescent COVID-19 samples came from the United States, Italy and Spain. PBMCs, B-cell-depleted T cells, or T cells were the source of the cDNA or gDNA that made up the material.

The CDR3 length is 15 residues. Germline loops: CDR1 SEHNR, CDR2 FQNEAQ (reference sequence). Trimming at V came to 5 bases and at J to 9 bases, leaving 9 bases not matched to a gene. In the original workflow: Amplification of reference gene primers provided the estimated nucleated cell counts. Sequenced by immunoSEQ multiplex PCR; TCRdb stores in-frame clones only, minus some. Clonal size and the V and J genes are those of that table, whereas D and trimming came from the DNA. The sample contains roughly 97,000 clones, roughly four fifths of which appear only once. The clonotype was recovered from a man in his sixties with acute or convalescent COVID-19. The chain links TRBV7-9 to TRBJ2-1; 11 bases are a match to TRBD2. Sequenced: peripheral blood. The CDR3, as DNA: TGTGCCAGCAGCCTACTAGCGGGAGTTATGAGTGAGCAGTTCTTC. Protein product: CASSLLAGVMSEQFF.